These T cell receptor beta chains were read from a single sample in a study of cytomegalovirus exposure and HLA in healthy donors. Clones were sequenced by immunoSEQ multiplex PCR, and TCRdb holds only the in-frame ones, with some missing. The sample contains 95,000 to 130,000 clones, around 75% of which appear only once. The sample comprised PBMCs. The receptors stem from a woman aged 18-29 years in good health and CMV-seronegative. The conserved cysteine and the conserved F or W are not part of the CDR3 here.

V gene	CDR3 protein
TRBV28	ASSWAGNTEAF
TRBV5-1	ASSLWGGPETQY
TRBV7-2	ATRLAPMNAEAF
TRBV2	ASSDTTGLEKLF
TRBV5-6	ASSLSGGARSYEQY
TRBV2	ASSEEGASTYTDTQY
TRBV30	AWTGGYNEQF
TRBV9	ASSAQGETQY
TRBV28	ASSSPTGGAYGYT
TRBV6-6	ASSYQGFDEQY
TRBV11-3	ASSLDRNTEAF
TRBV7-9	ASSLQGALDYGYT
TRBV28	ASSLPRDRGFYGYT
TRBV28	ASSGGEYTGELF
TRBV2	ASSWRGSYEQY
TRBV7-2	ASKQGAGNQPQH
TRBV5-1	ASSATSGGLETQY
TRBV5-4	ASSLEIGENIQY
TRBV4-1	ASSQGARGAVNTEAF
TRBV9	ASSPRGHPNYGYT
TRBV19	ASSIGGTNTGELF
TRBV2	ASSKQGVGNQPQH
TRBV6-1	ASSEVQGATKNIQY
TRBV6-5	ASSPDSAGYT
TRBV6-1	ASSNPSGGLNEQF
TRBV5-1	ASSVRQGRDTEAF
TRBV9	ASSVASGEDGYT
TRBV2	ASSVGGQGHQPQH
TRBV4-1	ASSQEGTGGLEKLF
TRBV7-9	ASSLAMQGKAF
TRBV10-3	AIGGNPYGYT
TRBV9	ASSVAGYAGTGDEKLF
TRBV2	ASTTNARGTDTQY
TRBV5-1	ASSLIQGKQPQH
TRBV29-1	SGLRGWETEAF
TRBV10-1	ASSESGFNSPLH
TRBV19	ASSIGTSTDTQY
TRBV7-6	ASSGWTSGGSNEQF
TRBV5-4	ASSSTSGGAETQY
TRBV5-6	ASSSGRQGPYNSPLH
TRBV2	AGGTGVTASTDTQY
TRBV14	ASSRDSVSPLH
TRBV5-4	ASSPDRRTPLH